A single sample gave rise to the 11 T cell receptor beta chains below, sequenced in a study of blood T cell repertoires in COVID-19. Method: immunoSEQ multiplex PCR; TCRdb's copy keeps in-frame clones and lacks some. This table has 330,000 or so clones, around 87% appearing once. Sequencing input: PBMCs or T cells enriched from blood (not recorded which). These receptors originate from a man between 40 and 49 years old in a cohort exposed to, infected with or recovered from COVID-19 (not recorded which).

Written as DNA, the CDR3 is TGTGCCAGCAGTTACATGGGAGGGTCCTACGAGCAGTACTTC. Translated, it gives CASSYMGGSYEQYF. The chain carries TRBV6-5 and TRBJ2-7; 7 positions match TRBD2. V was clipped by 2 bases and J by 1 base; unmatched bases: 2. This CDR3 region has 14 residues. The germline V gene encodes CDR1 MNHEY and CDR2 SVGAGI.

J is TRBJ1-4 and V is TRBV3-1 (or the pseudogene TRBV3-2); 8 bases fit TRBD1. After removal of 4 bases from V and 10 bases from J, the junction contained 8 bases not matched to a gene. Per the germline V gene, CDR1 is LGHDT and CDR2 is YNNKEL (reference sequence). This CDR3 is built from 14 residues. This chain's CDR3 is CASSLGQVVVKLFF. CDR3 nucleotide sequence: TGTGCCAGCAGCCTGGGACAGGTGGTTGTAAAACTGTTTTTT.

The rearrangement joins TRBV28 to TRBJ1-1; 8 bases match TRBD1. This CDR3 is built from 13 residues. Per germline, CDR1 MDHEN and CDR2 SYDVKM. J lost 11 bases, V lost 2 bases, and 7 bases had no gene match. The CDR3 loop reads CASSLRSQGAAFF. In DNA form, the CDR3 reads TGTGCCAGCAGTTTAAGGTCCCAGGGGGCGGCTTTCTTT.

V gene TRBV27 combines with J gene TRBJ2-7; 11 bases map to TRBD2. The CDR3 is 14 amino acids. Looked up from germline, CDR1 is MNHEY and CDR2 is SMNVEV (reference sequence). The trim removed 3 bases at V and 2 bases at J, leaving 0 bases unmatched. CDR3 amino acids: CASSFSGRAYEQYF. CDR3 coding DNA: TGTGCCAGCAGTTTTAGCGGGAGGGCCTACGAGCAGTACTTC.

The V call is TRBV7-6, the J call TRBJ2-1; TRBD2 matches 14 bases. In germline, CDR1 is SGHVS, CDR2 FNYEAQ. Losses at the gene ends were 5 bases for V and 10 bases for J; bases not matched to a gene: 13. CDR3 length equals 17 residues. The CDR3 loop is CASSPKPGLAGVGEQFF. In nucleotides, the CDR3 is TGTGCCAGCAGCCCAAAACCGGGACTAGCGGGGGTCGGCGAGCAGTTCTTC.

The chain carries TRBV5-8 and TRBJ1-1, with TRBD1 matching 7 bases. The germline V gene encodes CDR1 SGHTS and CDR2 YDEGEE. The CDR3 is made up of 13 amino acids. The V and J ends lost 3 bases and 4 bases, in that order; junction bases with no gene match: 3. Written as DNA, the CDR3 is TGTGCCAGCAGCTCAGCAGGGGGCACTGAAGCTTTCTTT. Residues: CASSSAGGTEAFF. Filled out from reference TRBV5-8 and TRBJ1-1, the complete variable domain reads EAGVTQSPTHLIKTRGQQATLRCSPISGHTSVYWYQQALGLGLQFLLWYDEGEERNRGNFPPRFSGRQFPNYSSELNVNALELEDSALYLCASSSAGGTEAFFGQGTRLTVV.

This rearrangement joins TRBV7-8 to TRBJ2-2; 8 bases agree with TRBD2. This CDR3 comprises 18 residues. After removal of 0 bases from V and 0 bases from J, the junction contained 6 bases not matched to a gene. Germline CDR1 reads SGHVS; CDR2 reads FQNEAQ. The chain's CDR3 is CASSLAVASGSNTGELFF. In DNA form, the CDR3 reads TGTGCCAGCAGCTTAGCTGTGGCTAGCGGGTCGAACACCGGGGAGCTGTTTTTT. The whole variable domain, remainder taken from reference TRBV7-8 and TRBJ2-2, is GAGVSQSPRYKVAKRGQDVALRCDPISGHVSLFWYQQALGQGPEFLTYFQNEAQLDKSGLPSDRFFAERPEGSVSTLKIQRTQQEDSAVYLCASSLAVASGSNTGELFFGEGSRLTVL.

This chain uses TRBV19 with TRBJ2-7; TRBD1 might be the D (5 bases). V was cut by 4 bases and J by 7 bases, with 20 bases left in between. CDR3 length equals 15 residues. Germline lookup yields CDR1 LNHDA and CDR2 SQIVND (reference sequence). The CDR3 sequence is CASSKAAGSSREQYF. The CDR3 coding sequence is TGTGCCAGTAGTAAGGCGGCAGGGTCGTCTCGGGAGCAGTACTTC.

The CDR3 loop is CASSKVAGVGEQYF. The CDR3 region has the DNA TGTGCCAGTAGTAAGGTAGCGGGAGTAGGAGAGCAGTACTTC. This chain links TRBV19 with TRBJ2-7; 9 bases are a match to TRBD2. The V gene end was trimmed by 4 bases and the J gene end by 7 bases; junction bases not matched to a gene: 8. This CDR3 is built from 14 residues. The germline V gene encodes CDR1 LNHDA and CDR2 SQIVND (reference sequence).

The chain uses TRBV5-5 and TRBJ1-2; perhaps TRBD1 as D (5 bases). Trimming shortened V by 0 bases and J by 8 bases, and 8 bases separated the two germline ends. The CDR3 is 12 amino acids. The germline gives CDR1 SGHKS, CDR2 YYEKEE (reference sequence). CDR3 amino acids: CASSLGREGYTF. For the CDR3, the DNA is TGTGCCAGCAGCTTGGGCAGGGAAGGCTACACCTTC.

V is TRBV7-9 and J is TRBJ1-1; D is ambiguous. CDR3 size: 14 residues. V dropped 0 bases and J dropped 1 base, with 6 bases sitting between them. In germline, CDR1 is SEHNR, CDR2 FQNEAQ (reference sequence). Here the CDR3 DNA reads TGTGCCAGCAGCTTAGCGGCGGGGAACACTGAAGCTTTCTTT. Translated, it gives CASSLAAGNTEAFF.